The 9 T cell receptor beta chains below were found in one sample sequenced in a study of cytomegalovirus exposure and HLA in healthy donors. Use of 60 Vbeta and 13 Jbeta primers characterized the PCR. The assay was immunoSEQ multiplex PCR, and TCRdb's table has in-frame clones only and misses some. The sample holds some 130,000 clones, roughly 80% seen once. The source material was PBMCs. Receptor source: a man in his thirties or forties in good health and CMV-seronegative.

The CDR3 reads CASSLGGAINEQFF. CDR3 coding DNA: TGTGCCAGCAGTCTCGGAGGGGCGATCAATGAGCAGTTCTTC. The chain recombines TRBV27 with TRBJ2-1, with a tentative D call TRBD2 (6 bases). CDR1 and CDR2 (germline): MNHEY, SMNVEV (reference sequence). The CDR3 is 14 residues long. Trimming removed 5 bases from V and 6 bases from J, with 14 bases in between.

This clone was recorded only once. This sequence joins TRBV9 and TRBJ1-1; possibly TRBD1 for D (6 bases). CDR1 and CDR2 (germline): SGDLS, YYNGEE. This CDR3 is built from 15 residues. Trimming stripped 1 base from V and 1 base from J, with 11 bases between. Here the CDR3 reads CASSVLDSPNTEAFF. In DNA form, the CDR3 reads TGTGCCAGCAGCGTACTGGACAGTCCGAACACTGAAGCTTTCTTT.

This clone was detected a few times. This sequence joins TRBV5-6 and TRBJ1-1; the D is unclear. With 3 bases removed from V and 9 bases from J, the gap between germline ends came to 15 bases. Germline CDR1 reads SGHDT; CDR2 reads YYEEEE. The CDR3 is 13 residues long. The chain's CDR3 is CASSSGIGKKAFF. CDR3 nucleotide sequence: TGTGCCAGCAGCTCCGGAATCGGGAAAAAAGCTTTCTTT.

Only one count was recorded for this clone. The chain combines TRBV28 with TRBJ2-5; 7 bases are a match to TRBD1. Losses at the gene ends were 5 bases for V and 1 base for J; bases not matched to a gene: 4. The CDR3 totals 14 residues. Germline-derived CDR1 and CDR2 are MDHEN and SYDVKM. In DNA, the CDR3 is TGTGCCAGCAGTAAACAGGGGCTCCAAGAGACCCAGTACTTC. This encodes CASSKQGLQETQYF.

J is TRBJ2-7 and V is TRBV7-2, with 7 bases lining up with TRBD2. Germline V lookup: CDR1 SGHTA, CDR2 FQGNSA. This CDR3 spans 15 amino acids. Trimming removed 2 bases from V and 5 bases from J; junction bases left unmatched: 9. CDR3 sequence (DNA): TGTGCCAGCAGCTTACAACCTGGCGGGAGAGACGAGCAGTACTTC. This gives the protein CASSLQPGGRDEQYF.

A note on this clone: An end of the junction does not agree with germline; a read error may underlie this. The V call is TRBV5-1, the J call TRBJ2-5; D possibly corresponds to TRBD1 (5 bases). The closer fit of TRBJ2-7 to the DNA end suggests the J call may be wrong. Per the germline V gene, CDR1 is SGHRS and CDR2 is YFSETQ. The CDR3 extends over 13 amino acids. DNA for the CDR3: TGCGCCAGCAGTTTGGCAGGGCTTTACGAGCAGTACTTC. Residues: CASSLAGLYEQYF.

J is TRBJ1-1 and V is TRBV7-9, with D possibly being TRBD1 (6 bases). CDR3 length equals 15 residues. The V and J ends lost 0 bases and 3 bases respectively, with 11 bases between them. Germline V CDR1 and CDR2: SEHNR, FQNEAQ (reference sequence). The chain's CDR3 is CASSLASRGDTEAFF. CDR3 DNA sequence: TGTGCCAGCAGCTTAGCGAGCAGGGGAGACACTGAAGCTTTCTTT. Full variable domain (outside the CDR3, taken from reference TRBV7-9 and TRBJ1-1): DTGVSQNPRHKITKRGQNVTFRCDPISEHNRLYWYRQTLGQGPEFLTYFQNEAQLEKSRLLSDRFSAERPKGSFSTLEIQRTEQGDSAMYLCASSLASRGDTEAFFGQGTRLTVV.

The chain is built from TRBV28 and TRBJ2-7; D gene uncertain. CDR1 is MDHEN, CDR2 SYDVKM, per germline. Trimming left V 5 bases short and J 9 bases short, with 17 bases between. The CDR3 totals 13 residues. CDR3 sequence: CASSKLAGLGQYF. The CDR3, as DNA: TGTGCCAGCAGTAAATTGGCCGGGTTGGGGCAGTACTTC.

As regards this clone: Other DNA sequences in this specimen translate into the identical CDR3. V and J are TRBV20-1 and TRBJ1-2; the D is unclear. V lost 0 bases, J lost 5 bases, and 4 bases lay in between. The germline gives CDR1 DFQATT, CDR2 SNEGSKA (reference sequence). The CDR3 is 11 amino acids. This CDR3 reads CSARDRYGYTF. CDR3 in DNA: TGCAGTGCTAGAGACCGGTATGGCTACACCTTC.